This T cell receptor (beta chain) originates from a study of post-analysis software for immune sequencing data. Study-wide results and limits: Multiple sclerosis patients had significantly lower normalized Chao1 diversity than controls. Five or six TRBV segments, TRBV5-6, TRBV5-1 and TRBV20-1 among them, were found more frequent in patients than controls.

V lost 2 bases and J lost 3; bases outside the gene matches: 9. The germline V gene has CDR1 SGHRS and CDR2 YFSETQ. There are 16 residues in the CDR3. Tagging with unique molecular identifiers was a feature of the TCR beta cDNA libraries. With about 0.95 to 11 million T cells as the source, hundreds of thousands of cDNA molecules resulted. TCRdb passed the PCR reads through MiXCR, listing each CDR3 protein once. The table has approximately 160,000 distinct CDR3 sequences, approximately 30% seen once. This clonotype was recorded a few times. The antigen is undetermined. The sample consisted of blood. The chain carries TRBV5-1 and TRBJ1-1; 8 bases map to TRBD1. The TCR was taken from a girl aged 10 to 17 with multiple sclerosis. The CDR3 nucleotides are TGCGCCAGCAGCTTCATTACAGGGGGGTCAGACACTGAAGCTTTCTTT. It codes for CASSFITGGSDTEAFF. Drawing the rest from reference TRBV5-1 and TRBJ1-1, the complete variable domain is KAGVTQTPRYLIKTRGQQVTLSCSPISGHRSVSWYQQTPGQGLQFLFEYFSETQRNKGNFPGRFSGRQFSNSRSEMNVSTLELGDSALYLCASSFITGGSDTEAFFGQGTRLTVV.